The 29 T cell receptor beta chains reported below all come from one sample, sequenced in a study of blood T cell repertoires in COVID-19. Clones were sequenced by immunoSEQ multiplex PCR, and TCRdb holds only the in-frame ones, with some missing. The sample consists of under 200,000 clones, around 83% of them appearing once. Sequencing input: peripheral blood. These receptors were obtained from a woman in her seventies who had recovered from COVID-19.

The sample holds a few counts of this clone. This chain uses TRBV5-6 with TRBJ2-7, with D maybe TRBD2 (5 bases). In germline, CDR1 is SGHDT, CDR2 YYEEEE. CDR3 length: 17 residues. V dropped 0 bases and J dropped 2 bases, with 18 bases sitting between them. The CDR3 protein is CASSLGPGGPSPYEQYF. The CDR3 DNA reads TGTGCCAGCAGCTTGGGCCCAGGAGGACCAAGCCCCTACGAGCAGTACTTC.

V usage is TRBV3-1 (or the pseudogene TRBV3-2) and J usage is TRBJ1-4, with a possible D match to TRBD1 (6 bases). Trimming pared 4 bases from V and 8 bases from J, leaving 17 bases between. The germline gives CDR1 LGHDT, CDR2 YNNKEL (reference sequence). The CDR3 sequence is 15 residues long. Here the CDR3 DNA reads TGTGCCAGCAGCCCCCGGGGGGGCCTCAAGGAAAAACTGTTTTTT. Protein sequence: CASSPRGGLKEKLFF.

The chain combines TRBV28 with TRBJ2-5; D perhaps matches TRBD2 (5 bases). Trimming took 2 bases from V and 4 from J, leaving 14 bases between them. CDR1 is MDHEN and CDR2 is SYDVKM in the germline V gene. The CDR3 runs to 15 residues. The CDR3 nucleotides are TGTGCCAGCAGTTTAGCGAGGGCCGGTGGAGAGACCCAGTACTTC. Translation: CASSLARAGGETQYF.

V and J are TRBV6-5 and TRBJ1-2, with 7 bases that match TRBD1. There are 14 residues in the CDR3. The germline V gene encodes CDR1 MNHEY and CDR2 SVGAGI. Trimming at V came to 6 bases and at J to 8 bases, leaving 12 bases not matched to a gene. The DNA for the CDR3 is TGTGCCAGCAGAGCGGGAGGGGGCGCGCGGGGCTACACCTTC. This codes for CASRAGGGARGYTF.

The V and J genes are TRBV7-9 and TRBJ2-7; TRBD2 matches at 13 bases. This CDR3 region has 17 residues. Per the germline V gene, CDR1 is SEHNR and CDR2 is FQNEAQ (reference sequence). Trimming removed 5 bases from V and 0 bases from J; junction bases left unmatched: 7. CDR3 DNA: TGTGCCAGCAGCCCCCGGACTAGCGGGAGTCTCTCCTACGAGCAGTACTTC. Its protein is CASSPRTSGSLSYEQYF.

The chain carries TRBV28 and TRBJ2-2; a weak D match, TRBD1 (6 bases). Germline V gene sequence: CDR1 MDHEN, CDR2 SYDVKM. CDR3 length equals 13 residues. V dropped 5 bases and J dropped 6 bases, with 10 bases sitting between them. The CDR3 region is CASSPGEPGELFF. CDR3 bases: TGTGCCAGCAGTCCAGGGGAACCCGGGGAGCTGTTTTTT. The full variable domain, in which reference TRBV28 and TRBJ2-2 provide the parts outside the CDR3, is DVKVTQSSRYLVKRTGEKVFLECVQDMDHENMFWYRQDPGLGLRLIYFSYDVKMKEKGDIPEGYSVSREKKERFSLILESASTNQTSMYLCASSPGEPGELFFGEGSRLTVL.

The chain joins TRBV5-1 to TRBJ1-4; 7 nucleotides agree with TRBD1. The germline V gene encodes CDR1 SGHRS and CDR2 YFSETQ. V trimming: 9 bases; J trimming: 4 bases; junction bases outside the gene matches: 6. There are 13 residues in the CDR3. CDR3 nucleotide sequence: TGCGCCACCAGTACAGGGGATAATGAAAAACTGTTTTTT. Encoded protein: CATSTGDNEKLFF.

The J gene is TRBJ2-1, the V gene TRBV11-3; possibly TRBD1 for D (5 bases). Germline CDR1 reads SGHNT; CDR2 reads YENEEA. Trimming removed 1 base from V and 7 bases from J, with 11 bases in between. CDR3 length: 14 residues. CDR3 sequence (DNA): TGTGCCAGCAGCTTAGCTTCAGGGCGGAATGAGCAGTTCTTC. The encoded protein is CASSLASGRNEQFF.

The table lists this clone with a few counts. J is TRBJ1-6 and V is TRBV5-4; 7 bases are shared with TRBD1. The CDR3 has 13 amino acids. Germline V gene data show CDR1 as SGHNT and CDR2 as YYREEE (reference sequence). V was clipped by 5 bases and J by 10 bases; unmatched bases: 6. The CDR3 loop reads CASRAGGGSPLHF. CDR3 DNA: TGTGCCAGCAGGGCAGGGGGAGGCTCACCCCTCCACTTT.

V is TRBV9 and J is TRBJ2-5, with a possible D match to TRBD2 (5 bases). In germline, CDR1 is SGDLS, CDR2 YYNGEE. Trimming removed 0 bases at V and 4 bases at J, with 13 bases between. The CDR3 extends over 15 amino acids. The CDR3 sequence: CASSVVPGISETQYF. DNA for the CDR3: TGTGCCAGCAGCGTAGTTCCGGGAATATCAGAGACCCAGTACTTC. Full variable domain (missing parts from reference TRBV9 and TRBJ2-5): DSGVTQTPKHLITATGQRVTLRCSPRSGDLSVYWYQQSLDQGLQFLIQYYNGEERAKGNILERFSAQQFPDLHSELNLSSLELGDSALYFCASSVVPGISETQYFGPGTRLLVL.

The rearrangement links TRBV7-9 to TRBJ1-6, with a weak D call TRBD1 (5 bases). Germline CDR1 and CDR2: SEHNR and FQNEAQ (reference sequence). The length of the CDR3 is 15 residues. V shed 3 bases and J shed 4 bases, with 10 bases lying between them. CDR3 bases: TGTGCCAGCAGCTTTTCTGGGGCTTATAATTCACCCCTCCACTTT. Translated: CASSFSGAYNSPLHF.

This chain connects TRBV9 to TRBJ2-1, with D possibly being TRBD2 (7 bases). The CDR3 consists of 16 residues. Germline V CDR1 and CDR2: SGDLS, YYNGEE. V was clipped by 3 bases and J by 4 bases, with 17 bases between them. CDR3 nucleotide sequence: TGTGCCAGCAGCGAGGGGGGGACGTTAGGGTACAATGAGCAGTTCTTC. This codes for CASSEGGTLGYNEQFF.

The V and J genes are TRBV11-2 and TRBJ1-2; 10 bases match TRBD1. The V gene's germline CDR1 is SGHAT and CDR2 FQNNGV. V lost 5 bases to trimming and J lost 8 bases; unmatched junction nucleotides: 14. CDR3 size: 16 residues. CDR3 sequence: CASSVGTGAFSMGYTF. The CDR3 region has the DNA TGTGCCAGCAGCGTCGGGACAGGGGCCTTCTCTATGGGCTACACCTTC.

The chain joins TRBV5-4 to TRBJ1-2; TRBD1 might be the D (6 bases). CDR1 SGHNT and CDR2 YYREEE come from the germline V gene (reference sequence). The CDR3 sequence is 15 residues long. V was shortened by 6 bases and J by 4 bases, with 19 bases between the two germline ends. CDR3 sequence (DNA): TGTGCCAGCACCCTCAGGGGTCGTACCTCCTATGGCTACACCTTC. Amino acids: CASTLRGRTSYGYTF.

The chain employs TRBV27 and TRBJ2-5, with 8 positions matching TRBD1. From germline, CDR1 is MNHEY and CDR2 SMNVEV (reference sequence). J was trimmed by 1 base and V by 5 bases; bases with no gene match: 3. The CDR3 length is 14 residues. CDR3 coding DNA: TGTGCCAGCAGTCCAGGGGGCTTCCAAGAGACCCAGTACTTC. Protein product: CASSPGGFQETQYF.

This clone was observed a single time. V is TRBV18 and J is TRBJ2-7; TRBD1 aligns across 8 bases. The CDR3 length is 13 residues. CDR1 and CDR2 (germline): KGHSH, LQKENI. Trimming cost V 3 bases and J 7 bases; bases outside gene matches: 5. The CDR3 nucleotides are TGTGCCAGCTCACCCCGGACAGGGCAGGAGCAGTACTTC. This encodes CASSPRTGQEQYF.

The rearrangement joins TRBV30 to TRBJ1-6, with D possibly being TRBD1 (5 bases). Germline V gene data show CDR1 as GTSNPN and CDR2 as SVGIG (reference sequence). The CDR3 covers 17 residues. Between the trimmed V and J ends, which lost 3 bases and 0 bases, there was a span of 15 bases. The CDR3 nucleotides read TGTGCCTGGAGAGGACAAGTTTTCAGCTCCTATAATTCACCCCTCCACTTT. Translating it yields CAWRGQVFSSYNSPLHF.

V and J are TRBV3-1 (or the pseudogene TRBV3-2) and TRBJ1-2, with 7 bases fitting TRBD1. Germline CDR1 LGHDT, CDR2 YNNKEL (reference sequence). V was clipped by 4 bases and J by 7 bases; unmatched bases: 9. The CDR3 is 14 amino acids. CDR3 nucleotides: TGTGCCAGCAGCCCACCTCAGGGGGAGAGTGGCTACACCTTC. Protein product: CASSPPQGESGYTF.

This sequence joins TRBV30 and TRBJ1-4; D is unresolved. There are 12 residues in the CDR3. Trimming pared 8 bases from V and 7 bases from J, leaving 14 bases between. Per germline, CDR1 GTSNPN and CDR2 SVGIG (reference sequence). CDR3 sequence (DNA): TGTGCCCCACTATCTAGCGGTGAAAAACTGTTTTTT. It yields the protein CAPLSSGEKLFF.

This sequence joins TRBV10-3 and TRBJ1-3; 9 bases match TRBD1. V dropped 4 bases and J dropped 3; count of bases not matched to a gene: 1. The CDR3 sequence is 14 residues long. Germline CDR1 ENHRY, CDR2 SYGVKD. The CDR3 here is CAISAGQGGNTIYF. CDR3 bases: TGTGCCATCAGTGCGGGACAGGGTGGAAACACCATATATTTT.

The CDR3 DNA sequence: TGTGCCAGCAGTCGACAGGGGAACATGAACACTGAAGCTTTCTTT. This sequence encodes CASSRQGNMNTEAFF. The chain uses TRBV6-5 and TRBJ1-1; TRBD1 agrees at 8 bases. This CDR3 contains 15 residues. Trimming cost V 5 bases and J 0 bases; bases outside gene matches: 5. Germline loops: CDR1 MNHEY, CDR2 SVGAGI.

This clone was found once. The rearrangement joins TRBV4-1 to TRBJ2-5; D is unresolved. The CDR3 is made up of 15 amino acids. Germline CDR1 is MGHRA and CDR2 is YSYEKL. V lost 0 bases, J lost 7 bases, and 15 bases lay in between. Here the CDR3 DNA reads TGCGCCAGCAGCCAAGATCGTCTAAGTGGTGGGACCCAGTACTTC. Amino acids: CASSQDRLSGGTQYF.

The chain employs TRBV28 and TRBJ2-1; tentatively, D is TRBD2 (6 bases). This CDR3 contains 13 residues. Germline V gives CDR1 MDHEN, CDR2 SYDVKM. Trimming cost V 6 bases and J 2 bases, with 8 bases left between them. CDR3 residues: CASRGGAYNEQFF. The CDR3 DNA reads TGTGCCAGCAGGGGCGGGGCCTACAATGAGCAGTTCTTC.

The chain uses TRBV24-1 and TRBJ2-1; 9 positions match TRBD2. The germline V gene encodes CDR1 KGHDR and CDR2 SFDVKD. The junction had 11 bases not matched to a gene; V was cut back by 6 bases and J by 6 bases. This CDR3 is built from 16 residues. DNA of the CDR3: TGTGCCACCAGTACGGCGAGGGCGGGAGGGTTCAATGAGCAGTTCTTC. It codes for CATSTARAGGFNEQFF.

The chain joins TRBV19 to TRBJ2-7; 10 bases are shared with TRBD1. Germline-derived CDR1 and CDR2 are LNHDA and SQIVND (reference sequence). The V gene end was trimmed by 8 bases and the J gene end by 9 bases; junction bases not matched to a gene: 10. The CDR3 runs to 13 residues. CDR3 bases: TGTGCCAGTGGGGGACAGGGGCGCTCGGGGCAGTACTTC. Residues: CASGGQGRSGQYF. Full variable domain (missing parts from reference TRBV19 and TRBJ2-7): DGGITQSPKYLFRKEGQNVTLSCEQNLNHDAMYWYRQDPGQGLRLIYYSQIVNDFQKGDIAEGYSVSREKKESFPLTVTSAQKNPTAFYLCASGGQGRSGQYFGPGTRLTVT.

The rearrangement joins TRBV5-5 to TRBJ2-1, with 7 bases identical to TRBD2. CDR1 and CDR2 from the germline V gene are SGHKS and YYEKEE (reference sequence). The CDR3 length is 16 residues. V shed 4 bases, J shed 2 bases, and the junction held 9 bases outside the gene matches. CDR3 nucleotides: TGTGCCAGCAGCCCCCGAGGGGCGGGGGCCTACAATGAGCAGTTCTTC. Protein product: CASSPRGAGAYNEQFF.

About this clone: The same CDR3 arises from other DNA sequences in this sample as well. The chain joins TRBV7-9 to TRBJ2-7; 13 nucleotides match TRBD2. Germline CDR1 and CDR2: SEHNR and FQNEAQ (reference sequence). V lost 6 bases to trimming and J lost 0 bases; unmatched junction nucleotides: 2. This CDR3 contains 15 residues. CDR3 sequence reads: CASSRTSGSSYEQYF. The CDR3 DNA sequence: TGTGCCAGCAGTCGGACTAGCGGGAGCTCCTACGAGCAGTACTTC.

The chain couples TRBV2 to TRBJ2-3, with a tentative D call TRBD1 (6 bases). V gave up 7 bases and J gave up 8 bases, with 19 bases separating them. The V gene's germline CDR1 is SNHLY and CDR2 FYNNEI. This CDR3 region has 14 residues. For the CDR3, the DNA is TGTGCCAGCAACCCCGCCCAGGGGCTGGGTACGCAGTATTTT. This translates into CASNPAQGLGTQYF.

The chain recombines TRBV30 with TRBJ1-1; D is unclear. Trimming removed 2 bases from V and 4 bases from J, with 14 bases in between. This CDR3 comprises 14 residues. CDR1 is GTSNPN and CDR2 is SVGIG in the germline V gene (reference sequence). The CDR3 reads CAWSFGGSATEAFF. CDR3 bases: TGTGCCTGGAGTTTTGGAGGGTCGGCCACTGAAGCTTTCTTT. The variable domain in full, with the rest retrieved from reference TRBV30 and TRBJ1-1, is SQTIHQWPATLVQPVGSPLSLECTVEGTSNPNLYWYRQAAGRGLQLLFYSVGIGQISSEVPQNLSASRPQDRQFILSSKKLLLSDSGFYLCAWSFGGSATEAFFGQGTRLTVV.